The text below deals with one T cell receptor beta chain. The sample belongs to a study of blood T cell repertoires in COVID-19. About the research overall: COVID-19 samples collected from the United States, Italy and Spain covered acute and convalescent phases. In each case, the material was cDNA or gDNA derived from T cells, B-cell-depleted T cells, or PBMCs.

This CDR3 contains 15 residues. Germline-derived CDR1 and CDR2 are MNHEY and SMNVEV (reference sequence). The ends were cut back, 3 bases at V and 7 bases at J, with 13 bases in the middle. Generated by immunoSEQ multiplex PCR, the TCRdb table keeps only in-frame clones and is missing some. The table includes around 200,000 clones, about 85% detected once. The receptor comes from a woman aged 80 or over with acute or convalescent COVID-19. V gene TRBV27 combines with J gene TRBJ1-6, with a tentative D call TRBD1 (6 bases). Source material: peripheral blood. The CDR3 loop is CASSFGGRANSPLHF. The CDR3 bases are TGTGCCAGCAGTTTCGGGGGGCGGGCCAATTCACCCCTCCACTTT.